This TCR beta chain was identified during a study of TIL therapy for anti-PD-1-resistant metastatic lung cancer. Across the study: Median patient age was 54, ranging about 38-80 years. Four tumors were EGFR-mutant and two were ALK-rearranged. Median tumor mutation burden was approximately 1.5 mutations per megabase.

The immunoSEQ assay was v3. Survey-level samples got roughly 1.9 million read pairs; deep-level samples got about 5-6.5 million. Only in-frame clones appear in the TCRdb table, and some are missing; sequencing was by immunoSEQ multiplex PCR. The table lists just under 60,000 clones, 55% to 70% of them singletons, with roughly 7% in the top ten. The CDR3 loop spans 14 amino acids. Per germline, CDR1 SGHRS and CDR2 YFSETQ. V shed 4 bases and J shed 4 bases, with 13 bases lying between them. This clone showed up just a few times. Regarding time point: pre-treatment sample, taken before nivolumab and TIL therapy.

The sample in question was blood, obtained at baseline. The genes are TRBV5-1 and TRBJ2-3; possibly TRBD1 for D (5 bases). The TCR was taken from a person between 25 and 80 years old with non-small cell lung cancer. The CDR3: CASSVSGFSDTQYF. DNA for the CDR3: TGCGCCAGCAGCGTCTCAGGGTTTTCAGATACGCAGTATTTT.